The sample holds many counts of the clone carrying this T cell receptor (beta chain). MiXCR, applied by TCRdb to the RT-PCR reads, yields one record per CDR3 protein. The sample lists 600,000 to 700,000 distinct CDR3 sequences, 12% to 15% occurring once. Looked up from germline, CDR1 is SEHNR and CDR2 is FQNEAQ (reference sequence). The CDR3 has 15 residues. V lost 5 bases to trimming and J lost 3 bases, with 13 bases between them. This sample is part of a study of response to subunit inactivated influenza vaccine. The sequences come from PBMCs from blood, collected around 14 days before vaccination. The chain joins TRBV7-9 to TRBJ1-4; unclear D gene. The sequence was obtained from a middle-aged man who received an inactivated influenza vaccine. For the CDR3, the DNA is TGTGCCAGCAGCGCGGGGAGGGTTTCTAATGAAAAACTGTTTTTT. It translates to CASSAGRVSNEKLFF.